Each of the 8 T cell receptor beta chains below was sequenced from the same sample in a study of blood T cell repertoires in COVID-19. Libraries were prepared by immunoSEQ multiplex PCR; TCRdb keeps only in-frame clonotypes and omits some of them. The sample lists 150,000 or so clones, about 91% occurring once. Sequencing was performed on peripheral blood. Every receptor here comes from a woman aged 50 to 60 with acute or convalescent COVID-19.

This chain connects TRBV9 to TRBJ2-3; 11 bases map to TRBD2. Germline CDR1 SGDLS, CDR2 YYNGEE. Trimming at V came to 3 bases and at J to 6 bases, leaving 6 bases not matched to a gene. CDR3 length equals 15 residues. The CDR3 sequence: CASSGNSGRVDTQYF. In DNA form, the CDR3 reads TGTGCCAGCAGCGGCAATAGCGGGAGGGTGGATACGCAGTATTTT.

The chain recombines TRBV2 with TRBJ1-3, with a possible D match to TRBD1 (6 bases). Germline CDR1 and CDR2: SNHLY and FYNNEI. The germline V and J ends were trimmed by 6 bases and 2 bases, with 14 bases remaining between them. CDR3 length equals 15 residues. CDR3 sequence: CASSPWGQTGNTIYF. CDR3 bases: TGTGCCAGCAGCCCCTGGGGACAAACTGGAAACACCATATATTTT. Together with reference TRBV2 and TRBJ1-3, the CDR3 gives the full variable domain: EPEVTQTPSHQVTQMGQEVILRCVPISNHLYFYWYRQILGQKVEFLVSFYNNEISEKSEIFDDQFSVERPDGSNFTLKIRSTKLEDSAMYFCASSPWGQTGNTIYFGEGSWLTVV.

This clone was picked up a small number of times. J is TRBJ2-2 and V is TRBV7-2; D possibly corresponds to TRBD2 (5 bases). Germline loops: CDR1 SGHTA, CDR2 FQGNSA. The CDR3 consists of 16 residues. V shed 5 bases and J shed 7 bases, with 20 bases lying between them. CDR3 DNA sequence: TGTGCCAGCAGCGTTGCAAGGCGGGCCTTTGGCGGGGAGCTGTTTTTT. Translating it yields CASSVARRAFGGELFF. Complete variable domain (other parts from reference TRBV7-2 and TRBJ2-2): GAGVSQSPSNKVTEKGKDVELRCDPISGHTALYWYRQSLGQGLEFLIYFQGNSAPDKSGLPSDRFSAERTGGSVSTLTIQRTQQEDSAVYLCASSVARRAFGGELFFGEGSRLTVL.

Only one count was recorded for this clone. The chain couples TRBV18 to TRBJ1-2; D may be TRBD1 (5 bases). The V gene's germline CDR1 is KGHSH and CDR2 LQKENI. Trimming stripped 3 bases from V and 1 base from J, with 12 bases between. CDR3 length: 15 residues. CDR3 DNA sequence: TGTGCCAGCTCACCTTCAACAGGCCTTAACTATGGCTACACCTTC. Its translation: CASSPSTGLNYGYTF.

This clone was detected once. The V gene is TRBV29-1, the J gene TRBJ1-2; D is ambiguous. Germline V gene sequence: CDR1 SQVTM, CDR2 ANQGSEA. V was clipped by 6 bases and J by 6 bases, with 14 bases between them. This CDR3 has 12 amino acids. This chain's CDR3 is CSVLPELDGYTF. As DNA, the CDR3 is TGCAGCGTCCTGCCCGAGTTGGATGGCTACACCTTC. The entire variable domain, with the rest obtained from reference TRBV29-1 and TRBJ1-2, is as follows: SAVISQKPSRDICQRGTSLTIQCQVDSQVTMMFWYRQQPGQSLTLIATANQGSEATYESGFVIDKFPISRPNLTFSTLTVSNMSPEDSSIYLCSVLPELDGYTFGSGTRLTVV.

The chain couples TRBV5-1 to TRBJ2-1; 10 bases line up with TRBD2. This CDR3 comprises 15 residues. Germline loops: CDR1 SGHRS, CDR2 YFSETQ. V shed 0 bases and J 6 bases; nucleotides not matched to a gene: 3. The DNA of the CDR3 is TGCGCCAGCAGCTTGGGGGCTAGCGGGAGCAATGAGCAGTTCTTC. It specifies CASSLGASGSNEQFF.

CDR3 nucleotide sequence: TGTGCCAGCAGCCAACCTTCAGGGGCTGGAAACACCATATATTTT. The encoded protein is CASSQPSGAGNTIYF. V is TRBV3-1 (or the pseudogene TRBV3-2) and J is TRBJ1-3; tentatively, D is TRBD1 (6 bases). V lost 2 bases and J 2 bases, leaving 10 bases between the germline ends. There are 15 residues in the CDR3. Per germline, CDR1 LGHDT and CDR2 YNNKEL (reference sequence).

This clone appeared once. The chain links TRBV6-6 to TRBJ2-7, with unresolved D. Trimming pared 0 bases from V and 1 base from J, leaving 10 bases between. The CDR3 runs to 15 residues. Germline CDR1 reads MNHNY; CDR2 reads SVGAGI (reference sequence). CDR3 residues: CASSYSSAYSYEQYF. For the CDR3, the DNA is TGTGCCAGCAGTTACTCCAGCGCGTATTCCTACGAGCAGTACTTC.